The clone carrying this T cell receptor beta chain was seen more than once but under ten times. Its antigen is still unknown. Every donor was a Caucasian adult from Nashville, Tennessee. Roughly 27,000 T cell genomes, or around 330 ng DNA, went into replicate PCRs of unsorted PBMC. Clones were read by immunoSEQ multiplex PCR, and TCRdb kept only the in-frame ones, dropping some. The sample lists some 470,000 clones; around 78% were seen once. The CDR3 spans 14 residues. The germline CDR1 and CDR2 sequences are LGHNA and YNFKEQ. V lost 4 bases, J lost 0 bases, and 10 bases lay in between. The data were obtained in a study of shared clonotypes between healthy human individuals. About the research overall: The study enrolled two women and a few men aged 18 to 49. The study, taken as a whole, reports: Measured sharing among donors was expected to vary with sequencing depth.

Sequenced material: PBMCs. This rearrangement joins TRBV4-2 to TRBJ2-7; D gene ambiguous. The TCR comes from a woman in her thirties or forties in good health. Some clones in this sample may be carry-over from other donors' samples. CDR3 coding DNA: TGTGCCAGCAGCCCCAGGCGAAACTCCTACGAGCAGTACTTC. Translated, it gives CASSPRRNSYEQYF.